These 7 T cell receptor beta chains were sequenced from one sample in a study of naive and memory T cell subsets (dated 2017 in TCRdb). The protocol used for the library was UMI-ligation and nested PCR. The reads were generated on an Illumina MiSeq. The beta constant-region primer was an equimolar mix of two oligonucleotides covering both TRBC1 and TRBC2. In-frame beta chains were kept once TCRdb had trimmed the public reads at Q25 with fastp and called clones with MiXCR. Each entry is one CDR3 protein sequence, shown with its most common DNA and genes. This sample lists 25,000 to 30,000 distinct CDR3 sequences; approximately 12% were detected once. The ten largest clones capture about a sixth of the sample. Input material: effector memory CD4+ T cells from blood. The cell subset or site label on this specimen signifies: effector memory, CD45RA- CD27-. The receptors here all came from a human donor in good health.

The rearrangement uses TRBV27 and TRBJ2-7; D might be TRBD2 (6 bases). The CDR3 is 16 residues long. Germline CDR1 is MNHEY and CDR2 is SMNVEV (reference sequence). Trimming stripped 7 bases from V and 2 bases from J, with 21 bases between. The CDR3 sequence is CASISIGRGNTYEQYF. As DNA, the CDR3 is TGTGCCAGCATCTCTATAGGGCGGGGAAACACCTACGAGCAGTACTTC.

This rearrangement joins TRBV6-5 to TRBJ2-1, with 9 nucleotides matching TRBD1. With V trimmed by 5 bases and J by 6 bases, 5 bases remained unmatched. Germline-derived CDR1 and CDR2 are MNHEY and SVGAGI. This CDR3 is 14 amino acids long. CDR3 sequence reads: CASSNPQGANEQFF. The CDR3 DNA reads TGTGCCAGCAGTAACCCACAGGGGGCCAATGAGCAGTTCTTC.

The gene calls are TRBV7-2 and TRBJ1-3; 10 bases agree with TRBD1. The CDR3 loop spans 15 amino acids. CDR1 and CDR2 from the germline V gene are SGHTA and FQGNSA. V lost 5 bases to trimming and J lost 2 bases; unmatched junction nucleotides: 3. In DNA form, the CDR3 reads TGTGCCAGCAGCCACGACAGGGGGCCTGGAAACACCATATATTTT. Its protein product is CASSHDRGPGNTIYF.

In this sample, this clonotype turned up many times. This chain connects TRBV5-4 to TRBJ2-1; no clear D gene. Germline assignment: CDR1 SGHNT and CDR2 YYREEE (reference sequence). The CDR3 totals 13 residues. Trimming pared 0 bases from V and 4 bases from J, leaving 5 bases between. Written as DNA, the CDR3 is TGTGCCAGCAGCTTGGCACTATACAATGAGCAGTTCTTC. Protein product: CASSLALYNEQFF.

This clonotype was observed many times. J is TRBJ1-4 and V is TRBV27; D call uncertain. Germline values: CDR1 MNHEY, CDR2 SMNVEV (reference sequence). The CDR3 spans 14 residues. The V and J ends lost 5 bases and 0 bases respectively, with 7 bases between them. CDR3 sequence (DNA): TGTGCCAGCAGTAGTAAAGCAACTAATGAAAAACTGTTTTTT. Translation gives CASSSKATNEKLFF.

The sample holds many counts of this clonotype. This chain uses TRBV27 with TRBJ2-3, with 14 nucleotides matching TRBD2. Germline trimming cut 5 bases from V and 4 bases from J; bases unmatched to any gene: 8. CDR1 is MNHEY, CDR2 SMNVEV, per germline (reference sequence). This CDR3 is built from 17 residues. The CDR3 nucleotides are TGTGCCAGCAGTCCTCTGACTAGCGGGAGGGCGCCAGATACGCAGTATTTT. Translated, it gives CASSPLTSGRAPDTQYF.

The chain carries TRBV7-6 and TRBJ2-5; 15 positions agree with TRBD2. The CDR3 extends over 19 amino acids. After removal of 1 base from V and 5 bases from J, the junction contained 11 bases not matched to a gene. Germline values: CDR1 SGHVS, CDR2 FNYEAQ. Written as DNA, the CDR3 is TGTGCCAGCAGCTTAGGCGTAGGGGGGACTAGCGGGAGGTACGAGACCCAGTACTTC. The encoded protein is CASSLGVGGTSGRYETQYF.